This T cell receptor (beta chain) was obtained from a study of Graves' ophthalmopathy and Graves' hyperthyroidism. Study-wide points: In predicting ophthalmopathy progression, the model reached over 70% sensitivity and around 72% specificity.

Amplification from RNA transcripts yielded the TCR beta CDR3 regions. Second-round multiplex PCR followed a first-round RT-PCR using HTBI primers. Via MiXCR, TCRdb re-called the multiplex PCR reads, giving one row per CDR3 protein. The sample consists of roughly 1.1 million distinct CDR3 sequences, approximately 35% of them appearing once. A remark on this clonotype: Its antigen is not identified.

Other autoimmune diseases, uncontrolled infections, pregnancy or lactation excluded patients from enrollment. The CDR3 covers 13 residues. V dropped 8 bases and J dropped 5; count of bases not matched to a gene: 8. CDR1 is SGHAT and CDR2 is FQNNGV in the germline V gene. The sequence was obtained from an adult man with Graves' hyperthyroidism. Sample: peripheral blood or thyroid tissue (not recorded which). The gene calls are TRBV11-2 and TRBJ2-7, with 8 bases matching TRBD1. CDR3 region: CASLPGQVNEQYF. As DNA, the CDR3 is TGTGCCAGCTTACCGGGACAGGTGAACGAGCAGTACTTC. The full variable domain, with the rest looked up from reference TRBV11-2 and TRBJ2-7, is EAGVAQSPRYKIIEKRQSVAFWCNPISGHATLYWYQQILGQGPKLLIQFQNNGVVDDSQLPKDRFSAERLKGVDSTLKIQPAKLEDSAVYLCASLPGQVNEQYFGPGTRLTVT.